This T cell receptor (beta chain) was captured by sequencing in a study of blood T cell repertoires in COVID-19. Produced via immunoSEQ multiplex PCR; TCRdb's table is partial and in-frame only. The sample holds approximately 290,000 clones, approximately 85% seen once. The CDR3 contains 15 residues. The J segment lost 4 bases and the V segment lost 7 bases, leaving 12 bases of the junction unmatched. Per the germline V gene, CDR1 is LGHDT and CDR2 is YNNKEL (reference sequence). The table lists this clone with a few counts. Sequences were obtained from PBMCs or T cells enriched from blood (not recorded which). The chain recombines TRBV3-1 (or the pseudogene TRBV3-2) with TRBJ2-5; 7 bases fit TRBD1. This TCR derives from a woman between 25 and 40 years old who had recovered from COVID-19. The CDR3 DNA reads TGTGCCAGCAAAATCCTAGAGGGGGCCCCAGAGACCCAGTACTTC. Residues: CASKILEGAPETQYF.